The source of this T cell receptor (beta chain) is a study of cytomegalovirus exposure and HLA in healthy donors. Study in general: An earlier analysis identified 110 million or so unique TCR beta sequences in 150 million to 200 million T cells.

PCR amplification relied on 60 Vbeta primers (plus 13 Jbeta primers). Some clones are missing from TCRdb's copy, which holds only in-frame ones; the method was immunoSEQ multiplex PCR. The data show roughly 100,000 clones, just over 70% seen once. This CDR3 comprises 15 residues. V dropped 0 bases and J dropped 4 bases, with 10 bases sitting between them. CDR1 and CDR2 from the germline V gene are MNHEY and SVGAGI. As for this clone: Its antigen is undetermined.

Study-level points and caveats: Analyses of presence and absence presupposed an approximately uniform sequencing depth across donors.

This TCR derives from a boy between 5 and 17 years old in good health and CMV-seronegative. The J gene is TRBJ1-3, the V gene TRBV6-5, with a tentative D call TRBD1 (5 bases). Source material: PBMCs. CDR3 loop: CASSYSTDMGNTIYF. The CDR3 DNA is TGTGCCAGCAGTTACTCGACGGACATGGGAAACACCATATATTTT.